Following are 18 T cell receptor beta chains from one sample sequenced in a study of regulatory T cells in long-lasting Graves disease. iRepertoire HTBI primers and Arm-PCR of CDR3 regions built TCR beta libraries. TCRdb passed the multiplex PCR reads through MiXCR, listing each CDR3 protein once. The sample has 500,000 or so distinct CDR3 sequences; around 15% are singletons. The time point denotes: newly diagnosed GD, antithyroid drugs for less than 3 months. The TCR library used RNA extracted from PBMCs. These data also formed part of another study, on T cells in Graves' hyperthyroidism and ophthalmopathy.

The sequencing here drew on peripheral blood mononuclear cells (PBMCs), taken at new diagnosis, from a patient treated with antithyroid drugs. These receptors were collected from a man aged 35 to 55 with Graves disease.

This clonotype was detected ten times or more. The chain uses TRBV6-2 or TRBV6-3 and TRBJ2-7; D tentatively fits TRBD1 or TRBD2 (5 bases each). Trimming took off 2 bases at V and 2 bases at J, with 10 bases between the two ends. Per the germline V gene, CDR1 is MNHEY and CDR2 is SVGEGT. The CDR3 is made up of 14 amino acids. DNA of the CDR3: TGTGCCAGCAGTTACACCTCGGGACCCTACGAGCAGTACTTC. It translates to CASSYTSGPYEQYF.

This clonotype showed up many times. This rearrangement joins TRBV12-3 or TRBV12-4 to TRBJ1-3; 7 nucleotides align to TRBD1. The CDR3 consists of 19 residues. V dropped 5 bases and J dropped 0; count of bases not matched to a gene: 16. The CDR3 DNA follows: TGTGCCAGCAGTCCGTTAAGGGGTAACGGACAGGACTCTGGAAACACCATATATTTT. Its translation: CASSPLRGNGQDSGNTIYF.

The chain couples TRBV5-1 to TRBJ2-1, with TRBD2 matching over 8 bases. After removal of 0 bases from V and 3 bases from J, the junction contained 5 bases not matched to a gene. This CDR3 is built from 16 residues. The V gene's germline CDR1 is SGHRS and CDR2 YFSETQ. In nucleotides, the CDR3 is TGCGCCAGCAGCTTGGAAAAACGGGAGGGCTACAATGAGCAGTTCTTC. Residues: CASSLEKREGYNEQFF.

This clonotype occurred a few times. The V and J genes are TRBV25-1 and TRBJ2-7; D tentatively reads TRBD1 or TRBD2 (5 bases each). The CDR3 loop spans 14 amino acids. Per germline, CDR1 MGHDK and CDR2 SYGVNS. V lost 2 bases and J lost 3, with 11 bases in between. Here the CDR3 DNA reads TGTGCCAGCAGTGAAGCCGGGGCCCTCTACGAGCAGTACTTC. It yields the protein CASSEAGALYEQYF.

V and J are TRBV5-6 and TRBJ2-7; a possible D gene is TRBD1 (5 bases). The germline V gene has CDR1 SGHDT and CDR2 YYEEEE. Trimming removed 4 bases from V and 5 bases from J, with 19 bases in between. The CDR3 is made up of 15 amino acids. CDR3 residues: CASSPFGRVSHEQYF. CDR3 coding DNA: TGTGCCAGCAGCCCCTTCGGCAGGGTTTCCCACGAGCAGTACTTC.

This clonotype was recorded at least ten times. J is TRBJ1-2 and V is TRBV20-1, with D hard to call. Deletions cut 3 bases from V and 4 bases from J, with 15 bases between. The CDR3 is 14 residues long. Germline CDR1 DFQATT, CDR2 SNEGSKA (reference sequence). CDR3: CSARGYGGLYGYTF. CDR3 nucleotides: TGCAGTGCTAGGGGGTACGGAGGCCTCTATGGCTACACCTTC.

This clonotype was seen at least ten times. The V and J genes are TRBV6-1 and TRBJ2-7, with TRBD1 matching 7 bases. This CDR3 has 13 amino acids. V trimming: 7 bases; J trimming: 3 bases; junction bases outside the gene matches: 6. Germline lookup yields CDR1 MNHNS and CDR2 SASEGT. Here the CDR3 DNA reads TGTGCCAGCAATCGACAGGGTTACTACGAGCAGTACTTC. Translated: CASNRQGYYEQYF.

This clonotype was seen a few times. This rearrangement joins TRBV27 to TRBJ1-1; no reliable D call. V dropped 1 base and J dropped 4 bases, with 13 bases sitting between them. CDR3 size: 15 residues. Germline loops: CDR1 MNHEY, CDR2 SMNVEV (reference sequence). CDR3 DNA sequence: TGTGCCAGCAGTTTATATCCGGAGGGTGGCACTGAAGCTTTCTTT. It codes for CASSLYPEGGTEAFF.

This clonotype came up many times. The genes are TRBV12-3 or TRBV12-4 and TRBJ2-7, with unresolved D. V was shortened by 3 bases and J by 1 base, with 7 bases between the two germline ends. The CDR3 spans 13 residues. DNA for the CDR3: TGTGCCAGCAGTTTGACAACGTCCTACGAGCAGTACTTC. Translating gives CASSLTTSYEQYF.

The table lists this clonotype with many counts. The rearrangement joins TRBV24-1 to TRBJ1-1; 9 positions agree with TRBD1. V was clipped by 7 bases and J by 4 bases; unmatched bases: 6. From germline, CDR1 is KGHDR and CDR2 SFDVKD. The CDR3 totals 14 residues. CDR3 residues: CATRPGTGPTEAFF. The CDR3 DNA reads TGTGCCACCAGGCCAGGGACAGGGCCCACTGAAGCTTTCTTT.

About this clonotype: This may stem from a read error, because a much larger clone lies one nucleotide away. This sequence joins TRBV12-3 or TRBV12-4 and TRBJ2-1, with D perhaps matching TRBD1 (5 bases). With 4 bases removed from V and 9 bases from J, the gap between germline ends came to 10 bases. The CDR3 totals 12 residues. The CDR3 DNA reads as TGTGCCAGCAGTTCAGGGCTCAGTGAGCAGTTCTTC. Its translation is CASSSGLSEQFF.

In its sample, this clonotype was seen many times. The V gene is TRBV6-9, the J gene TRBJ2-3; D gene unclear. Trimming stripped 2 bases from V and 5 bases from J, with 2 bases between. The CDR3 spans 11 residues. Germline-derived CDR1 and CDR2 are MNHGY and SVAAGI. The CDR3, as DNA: TGTGCCAGCAGTTATGAAGATACGCAGTATTTT. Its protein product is CASSYEDTQYF.

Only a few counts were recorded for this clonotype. CDR3 loop: CAWSSLNPTSGSYNEQFF. CDR3 nucleotide sequence: TGTGCCTGGAGTTCTCTCAACCCTACTAGCGGGAGCTACAATGAGCAGTTCTTC. The V and J genes are TRBV30 and TRBJ2-1, with 11 positions matching TRBD2. V gave up 2 bases and J gave up 3 bases; unmatched junction bases: 12. Germline CDR1 reads GTSNPN; CDR2 reads SVGIG (reference sequence). This CDR3 contains 18 residues.

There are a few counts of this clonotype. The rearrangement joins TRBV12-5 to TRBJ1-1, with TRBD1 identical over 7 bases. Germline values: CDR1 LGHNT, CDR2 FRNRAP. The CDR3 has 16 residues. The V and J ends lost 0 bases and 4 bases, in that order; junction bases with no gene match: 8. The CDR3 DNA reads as TGTGCTAGTGGTTTGGTGGTTAGCCAGGGGGGCACTGAAGCTTTCTTT. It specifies CASGLVVSQGGTEAFF. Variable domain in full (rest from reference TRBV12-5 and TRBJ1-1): DARVTQTPRHKVTEMGQEVTMRCQPILGHNTVFWYRQTMMQGLELLAYFRNRAPLDDSGMPKDRFSAEMPDATLATLKIQPSEPRDSAVYFCASGLVVSQGGTEAFFGQGTRLTVV.

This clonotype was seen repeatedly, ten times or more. CDR3 in DNA: TGCGCCAGCAGCTCAAATTTAAGGACAGGCCCGATCGAAAAACTGTTTTTT. This gives the protein CASSSNLRTGPIEKLFF. The rearrangement links TRBV5-1 to TRBJ1-4; 7 nucleotides align to TRBD1. Trimming cost V 3 bases and J 8 bases; bases outside gene matches: 16. Germline V gene lookup returns CDR1 SGHRS and CDR2 YFSETQ. The CDR3 covers 17 residues.

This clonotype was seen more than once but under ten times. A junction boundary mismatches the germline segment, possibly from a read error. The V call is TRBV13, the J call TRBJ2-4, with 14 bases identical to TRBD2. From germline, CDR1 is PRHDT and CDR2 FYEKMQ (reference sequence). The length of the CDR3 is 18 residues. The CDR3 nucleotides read TGCGCCAGCAGCCCGGGACTAGCGGGAGTGGGAGCCAAAAACATTCAGTACTTC. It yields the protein CASSPGLAGVGAKNIQYF. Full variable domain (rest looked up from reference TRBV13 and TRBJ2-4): AAGVIQSPRHLIKEKRETATLKCYPIPRHDTVYWYQQGPGQDPQFLISFYEKMQSDKGSIPDRFSAQQFSDYHSELNMSSLELGDSALYFCASSPGLAGVGAKNIQYFGAGTRLSVL.

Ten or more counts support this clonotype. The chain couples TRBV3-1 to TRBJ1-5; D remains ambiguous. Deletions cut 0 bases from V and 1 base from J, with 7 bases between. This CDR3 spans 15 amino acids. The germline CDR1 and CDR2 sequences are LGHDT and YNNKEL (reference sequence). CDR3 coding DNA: TGTGCCAGCAGCCAAGATACCCTGAGCAATCAGCCCCAGCATTTT. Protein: CASSQDTLSNQPQHF.

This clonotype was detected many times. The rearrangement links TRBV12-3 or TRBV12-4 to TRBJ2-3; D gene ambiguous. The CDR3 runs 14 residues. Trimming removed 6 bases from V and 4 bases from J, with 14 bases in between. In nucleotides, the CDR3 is TGTGCCAGCAGCTACCCGCCCCGGGCAGATACGCAGTATTTT. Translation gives CASSYPPRADTQYF.